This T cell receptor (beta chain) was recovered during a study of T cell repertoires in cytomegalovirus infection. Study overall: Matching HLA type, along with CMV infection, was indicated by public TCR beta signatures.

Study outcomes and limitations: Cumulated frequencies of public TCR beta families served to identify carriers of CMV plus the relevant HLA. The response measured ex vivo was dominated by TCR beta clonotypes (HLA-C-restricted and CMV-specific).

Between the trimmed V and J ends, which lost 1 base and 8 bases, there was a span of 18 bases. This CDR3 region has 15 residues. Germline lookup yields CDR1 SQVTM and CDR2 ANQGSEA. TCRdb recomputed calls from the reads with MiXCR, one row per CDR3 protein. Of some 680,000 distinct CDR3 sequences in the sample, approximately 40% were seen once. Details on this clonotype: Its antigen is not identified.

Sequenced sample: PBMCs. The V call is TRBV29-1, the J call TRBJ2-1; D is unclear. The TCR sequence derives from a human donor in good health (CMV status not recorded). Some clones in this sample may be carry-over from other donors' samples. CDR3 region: CSVEGGSGAWDEQFF. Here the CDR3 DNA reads TGCAGCGTTGAAGGGGGTAGTGGTGCGTGGGATGAGCAGTTCTTC.